Below, one T cell receptor (beta chain) is given with its context. The antigen is unknown. The data were taken from a study of cytomegalovirus exposure and HLA in healthy donors. Study context: Unique TCR beta sequences numbering 120 million or so came from approximately 180 million T cells in an earlier analysis.

The PCR was carried out with 60 Vbeta primers and 13 Jbeta primers. Method: immunoSEQ multiplex PCR; TCRdb's copy keeps in-frame clones and lacks some. The data contain 150,000 or so clones, roughly 80% of them seen just once; the ten biggest clones take up approximately 4.4%. Germline V gene lookup returns CDR1 SQVTM and CDR2 ANQGSEA. This CDR3 has 13 amino acids. V was clipped by 7 bases and J by 2 bases; unmatched bases: 7. Findings of the study overall: There were 150 to 200 TCR beta chains listed as cytomegalovirus-associated. Certain indistinguishable V segments, among them TRBV6-2 and TRBV6-3, were excluded.

This sequence joins TRBV29-1 and TRBJ1-2, with 7 bases that match TRBD1. The source is a woman younger than 35 in good health and CMV-seropositive. The sequencing input was PBMCs. This chain's CDR3 is CSALTTGNYGYTF. In DNA, the CDR3 is TGCAGCGCCCTTACGACAGGGAACTATGGCTACACCTTC.